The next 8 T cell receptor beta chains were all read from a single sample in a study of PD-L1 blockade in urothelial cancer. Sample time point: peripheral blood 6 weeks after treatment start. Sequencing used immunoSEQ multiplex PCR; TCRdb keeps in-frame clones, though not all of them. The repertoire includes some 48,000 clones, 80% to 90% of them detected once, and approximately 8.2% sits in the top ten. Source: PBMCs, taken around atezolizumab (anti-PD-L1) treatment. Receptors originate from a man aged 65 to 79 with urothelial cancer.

The DNA for the CDR3 is TGTGCCAGCAGCCGGGACAGAGGTGGAGATACGCAGTATTTT. Translation gives CASSRDRGGDTQYF. V and J are TRBV5-5 and TRBJ2-3; TRBD1 agrees at 7 bases. Germline V lookup: CDR1 SGHKS, CDR2 YYEKEE (reference sequence). Losses at the gene ends were 4 bases for V and 5 bases for J; bases not matched to a gene: 7. CDR3 length: 14 amino acids.

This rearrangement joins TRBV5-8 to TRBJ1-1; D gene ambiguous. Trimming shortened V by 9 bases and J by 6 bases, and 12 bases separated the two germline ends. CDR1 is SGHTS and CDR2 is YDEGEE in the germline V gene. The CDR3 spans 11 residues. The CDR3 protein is CATYFIAEAFF. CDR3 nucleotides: TGTGCCACCTACTTTATCGCTGAAGCTTTCTTT.

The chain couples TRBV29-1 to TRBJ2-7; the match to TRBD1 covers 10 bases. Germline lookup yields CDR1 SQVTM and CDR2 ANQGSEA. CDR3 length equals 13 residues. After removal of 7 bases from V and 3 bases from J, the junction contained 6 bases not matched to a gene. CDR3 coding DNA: TGCAGCGCTAGGACAGGGGGGTTCTACGAGCAGTACTTC. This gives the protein CSARTGGFYEQYF.

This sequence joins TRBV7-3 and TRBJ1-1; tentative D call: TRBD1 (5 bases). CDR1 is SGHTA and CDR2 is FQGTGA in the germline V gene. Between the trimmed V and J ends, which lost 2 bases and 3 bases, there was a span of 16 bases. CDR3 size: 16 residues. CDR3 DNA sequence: TGTGCCAGCAGCTTATCCCCTAGGGGCCGCGACACTGAAGCTTTCTTT. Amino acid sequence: CASSLSPRGRDTEAFF.

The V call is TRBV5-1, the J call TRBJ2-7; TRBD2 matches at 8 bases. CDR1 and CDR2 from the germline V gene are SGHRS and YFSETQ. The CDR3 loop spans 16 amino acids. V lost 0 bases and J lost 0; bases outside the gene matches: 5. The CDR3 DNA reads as TGCGCCAGCAGCTTGGGAAGTAGCGGGGTCTCCTACGAGCAGTACTTC. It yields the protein CASSLGSSGVSYEQYF.

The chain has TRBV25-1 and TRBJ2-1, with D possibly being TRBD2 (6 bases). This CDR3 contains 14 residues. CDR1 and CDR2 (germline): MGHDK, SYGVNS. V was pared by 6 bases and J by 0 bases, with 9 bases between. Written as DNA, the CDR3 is TGTGCCAGCAGCCGTAGCGGCTCCTACAATGAGCAGTTCTTC. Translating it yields CASSRSGSYNEQFF.

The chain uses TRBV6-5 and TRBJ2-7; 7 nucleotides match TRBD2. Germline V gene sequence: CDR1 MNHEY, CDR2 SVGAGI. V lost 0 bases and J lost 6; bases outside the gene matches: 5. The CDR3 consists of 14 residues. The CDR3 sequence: CASSYSLAEGEQYF. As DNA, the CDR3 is TGTGCCAGCAGTTACTCCCTAGCGGAGGGCGAGCAGTACTTC.

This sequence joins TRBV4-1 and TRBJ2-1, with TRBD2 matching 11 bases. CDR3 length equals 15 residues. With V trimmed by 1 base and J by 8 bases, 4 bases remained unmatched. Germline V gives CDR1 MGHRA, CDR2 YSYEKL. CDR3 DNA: TGCGCCAGCAGCCAAGGACTAGCGGGGTGGGATGAGCAGTTCTTC. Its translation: CASSQGLAGWDEQFF.